The 14 T cell receptor beta chains presented below share a single source sample, sequenced in a study of T cells in pancreatic ductal adenocarcinoma. Surgery without prior neoadjuvant therapy was the treatment of the selected pancreatic ductal adenocarcinoma patients. Using immunoSEQ multiplex PCR, the repertoire was profiled, and TCRdb retains in-frame clones only, with some absent. The sample holds 15,000 to 20,000 clones; roughly 90% are singletons and the top ten take roughly 0.91%. Sequencing used PBMCs. The origin of the receptors is a human donor with pancreatic ductal adenocarcinoma.

The chain carries TRBV12-2 and TRBJ2-5; TRBD1 is taken as the D call from the table, unchecked against the DNA. TRBV12-2 is labeled a pseudogene. The length of the CDR3 is 19 residues. CDR3 coding DNA: TGTGCAAGTCGCTTACCAACGCCAACATGGGACAGGGTCCGAAAGACCCAGTACTTC. Translating it yields CASRLPTPTWDRVRKTQYF.

This clone has only one observation. The rearrangement links TRBV19 to TRBJ2-5; 7 bases fit TRBD1. The assigned J gene may be wrong: the sequence end matches TRBJ2-7 better. CDR3 size: 15 residues. Looked up from germline, CDR1 is LNHDA and CDR2 is SQIVND (reference sequence). For the CDR3, the DNA is TGTGCCAGTAGCATTGGACAGGCGAGTAGAGCCGAGCAGTACTTC. Translating it yields CASSIGQASRAEQYF.

The rearrangement joins TRBV27 to TRBJ2-2; 10 positions agree with TRBD1. Unmatched junction bases numbered 2, after V lost 1 base and J lost 0 bases. The CDR3 covers 17 residues. Germline loops: CDR1 MNHEY, CDR2 SMNVEV (reference sequence). CDR3 DNA sequence: TGTGCCAGCAGTTTATTTGGACAGGGGGCGAACACCGGGGAGCTGTTTTTT. This encodes CASSLFGQGANTGELFF.

The genes are TRBV4-1 and TRBJ2-2; 13 nucleotides align to TRBD2. The V gene's germline CDR1 is MGHRA and CDR2 YSYEKL. The CDR3 is 18 amino acids. The ends lost 1 base at V and 5 bases at J; junction bases unmatched: 7. The CDR3 reads CASSQGGLAGIGTGELFF. In nucleotides, the CDR3 is TGCGCCAGCAGCCAAGGGGGACTAGCGGGGATCGGGACCGGGGAGCTGTTTTTT.

The chain recombines TRBV18 with TRBJ2-1; tentatively, D is TRBD2 (5 bases). This CDR3 has 13 residues. V lost 6 bases and J lost 3, with 9 bases in between. Germline assignment: CDR1 KGHSH and CDR2 LQKENI. The CDR3 loop is CASSRARYNEQFF. CDR3 sequence (DNA): TGTGCCAGCTCGAGGGCTCGCTACAATGAGCAGTTCTTC.

This clone was detected only once. The V call is TRBV19, the J call TRBJ2-4; tentative D call: TRBD1 (6 bases). CDR3 length equals 15 residues. Germline-derived CDR1 and CDR2 are LNHDA and SQIVND (reference sequence). Between the trimmed V and J ends, which lost 7 bases and 8 bases, there was a span of 21 bases. CDR3 DNA sequence: TGTGCCAGTAACAAGCTCCTAGGGGGTTCGGACATTCAGTACTTC. Its translation is CASNKLLGGSDIQYF.

V usage is TRBV5-1 and J usage is TRBJ1-5; D might be TRBD1 (6 bases). Trimming shortened V by 3 bases and J by 0 bases, and 10 bases separated the two germline ends. This CDR3 is built from 15 residues. Germline CDR1 reads SGHRS; CDR2 reads YFSETQ. CDR3 sequence (DNA): TGCGCCAGCAGCTGGGAGACAGGTAGCAATCAGCCCCAGCATTTT. Encoded protein: CASSWETGSNQPQHF.

The chain carries TRBV28 and TRBJ2-7; possible D gene TRBD2, 5 bases. With 0 bases removed from V and 3 bases from J, the gap between germline ends came to 12 bases. From germline, CDR1 is MDHEN and CDR2 SYDVKM. The CDR3 runs to 15 residues. The CDR3 here is CASSLWISAGYEQYF. The CDR3 DNA reads TGTGCCAGCAGTTTATGGATCTCCGCGGGCTACGAGCAGTACTTC.

The chain combines TRBV5-4 with TRBJ2-1; 15 bases line up with TRBD2. Looked up from germline, CDR1 is SGHNT and CDR2 is YYREEE (reference sequence). This CDR3 is built from 18 residues. With V trimmed by 7 bases and J by 0 bases, 8 bases remained unmatched. The CDR3 region is CASGSGLAGGSSYNEQFF. Written as DNA, the CDR3 is TGTGCCAGCGGTTCCGGACTAGCGGGGGGGAGCTCCTACAATGAGCAGTTCTTC.

This chain uses TRBV2 with TRBJ2-3; 11 bases agree with TRBD2. V gave up 1 base and J gave up 5 bases; unmatched junction bases: 14. Per the germline V gene, CDR1 is SNHLY and CDR2 is FYNNEI. This CDR3 has 19 residues. The CDR3 DNA sequence: TGTGCCAGCAGTGAAGAGGAAGGGTTACTAGCGGGGGAGGGAGATACGCAGTATTTT. This encodes CASSEEEGLLAGEGDTQYF.

V usage is TRBV9 and J usage is TRBJ1-2; the D gene is possibly TRBD1 (6 bases). The germline CDR1 and CDR2 sequences are SGDLS and YYNGEE. There are 14 residues in the CDR3. V lost 4 bases to trimming and J lost 4 bases, with 14 bases between them. In nucleotides, the CDR3 is TGTGCCAGCAGCCTCACAGGGACGAGCTATGGCTACACCTTC. This sequence encodes CASSLTGTSYGYTF.

The V call is TRBV18, the J call TRBJ1-5; the D is unclear. Germline-derived CDR1 and CDR2 are KGHSH and LQKENI. V gave up 3 bases and J gave up 10 bases, with 16 bases separating them. The CDR3 length is 14 residues. CDR3 loop: CASSPRSPEVPQHF. As DNA, the CDR3 is TGTGCCAGCTCACCCAGATCTCCAGAAGTTCCCCAGCATTTT.

V is TRBV6-5 and J is TRBJ2-3, with TRBD1 matching over 7 bases. CDR1 and CDR2 (germline): MNHEY, SVGAGI. The junction had 7 bases not matched to a gene; V was cut back by 6 bases and J by 4 bases. The CDR3 contains 14 residues. CDR3 protein: CASRRGLLADTQYF. CDR3 sequence (DNA): TGTGCCAGCAGGAGGGGGCTTCTCGCAGATACGCAGTATTTT.

The chain joins TRBV15 to TRBJ2-2; the match to TRBD2 covers 8 bases. The CDR3 length is 16 residues. Germline CDR1 LNHNV, CDR2 YYDKDF (reference sequence). Trimming at V came to 0 bases and at J to 4 bases, leaving 4 bases not matched to a gene. CDR3 in amino acids: CATSREGLVGTGELFF. In nucleotides, the CDR3 is TGTGCCACCAGCAGAGAGGGACTAGTAGGCACCGGGGAGCTGTTTTTT.